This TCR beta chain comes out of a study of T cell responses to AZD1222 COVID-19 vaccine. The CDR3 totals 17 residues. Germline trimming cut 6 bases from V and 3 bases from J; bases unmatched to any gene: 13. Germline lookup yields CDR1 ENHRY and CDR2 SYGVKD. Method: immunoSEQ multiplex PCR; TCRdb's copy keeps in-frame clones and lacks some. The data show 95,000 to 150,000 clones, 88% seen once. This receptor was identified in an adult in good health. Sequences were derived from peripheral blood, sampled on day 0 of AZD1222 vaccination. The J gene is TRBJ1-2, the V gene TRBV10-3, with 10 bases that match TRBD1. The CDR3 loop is CAISPTIGTGEDYGYTF. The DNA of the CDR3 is TGTGCCATCAGCCCCACCATTGGGACAGGGGAAGACTATGGCTACACCTTC.